This T cell receptor (beta chain) originates from a study of T cells after yellow fever vaccination. Study at large: For low cell numbers, libraries were made with SMART-Seq v4 Ultra Low Input.

In its sample, this clonotype was seen many times. Its matching antigen is unknown. Findings and limits, study-wide: Any FACS-sorted repertoire could hold abundant clonotypes that contaminate it from the bulk population.

After removal of 0 bases from V and 2 bases from J, the junction contained 7 bases not matched to a gene. The CDR3 covers 17 residues. CDR1 is DFQATT and CDR2 is SNEGSKA in the germline V gene (reference sequence). A 5'RACE template-switching step, the method used to make TCR cDNA, added a universal primer site and UMIs. TCRdb reprocessed the 5' RACE reads via MiXCR and lists one record per CDR3 protein. This table has 250,000 to 400,000 distinct CDR3 sequences, roughly 4.3% appearing once. This clonotype originated in a man younger than 35 who received the YFV17D yellow fever vaccine. The rearrangement links TRBV20-1 to TRBJ2-1; 10 bases are shared with TRBD2. The specimen comprised PBMCs, sampled 15 days after the yellow fever booster vaccination. This CDR3 reads CSARDRVSGGAYNEQFF. The CDR3 nucleotides read TGCAGTGCTAGAGATCGCGTAAGCGGGGGGGCCTACAATGAGCAGTTCTTC.